This TCR beta chain was identified during a study of blood T cell repertoires in COVID-19. About the study: COVID-19 samples from acute and convalescent phases originated in the United States, Italy and Spain.

Participants came from roughly 25 US areas, aged roughly 18 to 95 years. The study assigned cohorts using participant-reported clinical history. This CDR3 is built from 14 residues. Trimming pared 6 bases from V and 0 bases from J, leaving 8 bases between. In germline, CDR1 is LGHDT, CDR2 YNNKEL (reference sequence). Profiling relied on immunoSEQ multiplex PCR, and the TCRdb table lists in-frame clones only, not all of them. This repertoire shows 300,000 to 500,000 clones, roughly 90% found once; its top ten account for approximately 0.96%. The rearrangement links TRBV3-1 (or the pseudogene TRBV3-2) to TRBJ1-4; D uncertain. The TCR sequence derives from a woman in her twenties or thirties with acute COVID-19. Sequenced input: PBMCs or T cells enriched from blood (not recorded which). DNA for the CDR3: TGTGCCAGCAGGCATCGGGCAACTAATGAAAAACTGTTTTTT. Translating gives CASRHRATNEKLFF.